These 21 T cell receptor beta chains were sequenced from one sample in a study of shared clonotypes between healthy human individuals. Assay used: immunoSEQ multiplex PCR; TCRdb lists only in-frame clones, some missing. Seen here are more than 200,000 clones, just over 65% observed once, and the top ten hold roughly 11%. Sequencing was done on a sample of memory CD4+ T cells sorted from blood. Subset in this sample: CD45RA-negative fraction. These receptors originate from a man aged 25-40 years in good health.

The gene calls are TRBV5-1 and TRBJ1-1, with TRBD1 matching over 8 bases. This CDR3 contains 14 residues. Germline trimming cut 4 bases from V and 11 bases from J; bases unmatched to any gene: 13. CDR1 is SGHRS and CDR2 is YFSETQ in the germline V gene. The DNA of the CDR3 is TGCGCCAGCAGCCCCAGTAGGACAGGGCTGAGGGCTTTCTTT. This translates into CASSPSRTGLRAFF.

The chain links TRBV15 to TRBJ2-3, with 7 bases identical to TRBD2. The CDR3 is 15 amino acids. CDR1 and CDR2 (germline): LNHNV, YYDKDF (reference sequence). V lost 3 bases to trimming and J lost 4 bases; unmatched junction nucleotides: 7. This CDR3 reads CATSRGGVASDTQYF. The CDR3 nucleotides are TGTGCCACCAGCAGGGGAGGGGTAGCCTCAGATACGCAGTATTTT.

The chain links TRBV6-6 to TRBJ2-6; no firm D call. V shed 7 bases and J shed 4 bases, with 14 bases lying between them. Germline V gene data show CDR1 as MNHNY and CDR2 as SVGAGI (reference sequence). CDR3 length: 15 amino acids. CDR3 amino acids: CASKGRFLGANVLTF. The DNA of the CDR3 is TGTGCCAGCAAGGGCAGATTTTTGGGGGCCAACGTCCTGACTTTC.

V is TRBV29-1 and J is TRBJ2-1; TRBD2 matches 10 bases. Germline V gene data show CDR1 as SQVTM and CDR2 as ANQGSEA. Trimming at V came to 4 bases and at J to 4 bases, leaving 13 bases not matched to a gene. The CDR3 loop spans 17 amino acids. DNA for the CDR3: TGCAGCGTTGTCACCAGTGGCAGTAGCGGGAGGTACAATGAGCAGTTCTTC. Its protein is CSVVTSGSSGRYNEQFF.

The gene calls are TRBV5-1 and TRBJ2-3, with a weak D call TRBD1 (6 bases). The CDR3 runs to 15 residues. Germline CDR1 SGHRS, CDR2 YFSETQ. V lost 3 bases, J lost 3 bases, and 14 bases lay in between. The CDR3 region is CASSSRGGLTDTQYF. DNA for the CDR3: TGCGCCAGCAGCTCCCGAGGGGGATTGACAGATACGCAGTATTTT. Based on the CDR3 plus reference TRBV5-1 and TRBJ2-3, the full variable domain is KAGVTQTPRYLIKTRGQQVTLSCSPISGHRSVSWYQQTPGQGLQFLFEYFSETQRNKGNFPGRFSGRQFSNSRSEMNVSTLELGDSALYLCASSSRGGLTDTQYFGPGTRLTVL.

V usage is TRBV18 and J usage is TRBJ1-5; the D gene is possibly TRBD1 (5 bases). CDR3 length: 13 residues. Deletions cut 1 base from V and 10 bases from J, with 11 bases between. The germline V gene encodes CDR1 KGHSH and CDR2 LQKENI. The chain's CDR3 is CASSPHPGEPQHF. DNA for the CDR3: TGTGCCAGCTCACCACACCCGGGGGAACCCCAGCATTTT.

The J gene is TRBJ1-4, the V gene TRBV15, with D hard to call. Germline V CDR1 and CDR2: LNHNV, YYDKDF (reference sequence). Trimming removed 0 bases at V and 4 bases at J, with 18 bases between. CDR3 length: 18 residues. Written as DNA, the CDR3 is TGTGCCACCAGCAGAGACCCCCGACGGTCAGGATATAATGAAAAACTGTTTTTT. It yields the protein CATSRDPRRSGYNEKLFF.

V and J are TRBV28 and TRBJ2-7; a weak D match, TRBD1 (5 bases). Trimming pared 7 bases from V and 5 bases from J, leaving 21 bases between. From germline, CDR1 is MDHEN and CDR2 SYDVKM. The CDR3 contains 15 residues. The CDR3 bases are TGTGCCAGCAACCAAAGTGGGGCAGGGCCCGACGAGCAGTACTTC. As protein: CASNQSGAGPDEQYF. Combining the CDR3 with reference TRBV28 and TRBJ2-7 gives the whole variable domain DVKVTQSSRYLVKRTGEKVFLECVQDMDHENMFWYRQDPGLGLRLIYFSYDVKMKEKGDIPEGYSVSREKKERFSLILESASTNQTSMYLCASNQSGAGPDEQYFGPGTRLTVT.

This chain links TRBV11-2 with TRBJ2-3; D is perhaps TRBD1 (6 bases). Germline V gene lookup returns CDR1 SGHAT and CDR2 FQNNGV. CDR3 length: 16 amino acids. Deletions cut 3 bases from V and 1 base from J, with 14 bases between. CDR3 loop: CASSLTQGLGTDTQYF. CDR3 nucleotides: TGTGCCAGCAGCTTGACCCAGGGGTTGGGCACAGATACGCAGTATTTT.

The table lists this clone with a few counts. This chain links TRBV11-2 with TRBJ2-5; the D is unclear. V lost 3 bases, J lost 5 bases, and 7 bases lay in between. CDR1 and CDR2 (germline): SGHAT, FQNNGV. This CDR3 has 12 residues. This CDR3 is CASSFFMETQYF. The CDR3 DNA follows: TGTGCCAGCAGCTTCTTCATGGAGACCCAGTACTTC.

The chain uses TRBV6-6 and TRBJ1-1; a possible D gene is TRBD1 (5 bases). This CDR3 comprises 11 residues. Per the germline V gene, CDR1 is MNHNY and CDR2 is SVGAGI (reference sequence). V lost 5 bases to trimming and J lost 6 bases, with 7 bases between them. Here the CDR3 reads CASSRGAEAFF. For the CDR3, the DNA is TGTGCCAGCAGTCGGGGGGCTGAAGCTTTCTTT.

In this sample, this clone turned up once. CDR3 sequence (DNA): TGTGCCAGTAGCGACAGGGGAAGGGCCACAGATACGCAGTATTTT. It is translated as CASSDRGRATDTQYF. The V and J genes are TRBV19 and TRBJ2-3; 8 nucleotides align to TRBD1. In germline, CDR1 is LNHDA, CDR2 SQIVND (reference sequence). The V and J ends lost 6 bases and 2 bases, in that order; junction bases with no gene match: 7. The CDR3 totals 15 residues.

This clone came up a few times. The rearrangement uses TRBV7-2 and TRBJ1-2; 7 bases fit TRBD1. The CDR3 extends over 15 amino acids. Trimming took 1 base from V and 7 from J; bases not matched to a gene: 9. Germline-derived CDR1 and CDR2 are SGHTA and FQGNSA. As DNA, the CDR3 is TGTGCCAGCAGCTTAGATAACAGGGGAGTAGGTGGCTACACCTTC. It yields the protein CASSLDNRGVGGYTF.

The chain employs TRBV2 and TRBJ2-2; D is unclear. V was cut by 6 bases and J by 1 base, with 15 bases left in between. The germline gives CDR1 SNHLY, CDR2 FYNNEI. The CDR3 sequence is 16 residues long. The CDR3 reads CASRLGPALNTGELFF. The CDR3 DNA is TGTGCCAGCAGGTTAGGGCCCGCGTTGAACACCGGGGAGCTGTTTTTT.

This clone was seen only a few times. This chain joins TRBV28 and TRBJ2-2; D gene uncertain. Per the germline V gene, CDR1 is MDHEN and CDR2 is SYDVKM. Trimming stripped 5 bases from V and 7 bases from J, with 11 bases between. This CDR3 is built from 13 residues. CDR3 in DNA: TGTGCCAGCAGTACCCCGTTAGGCGGGGAGCTGTTTTTT. It is translated as CASSTPLGGELFF.

The genes are TRBV28 and TRBJ2-4; 10 bases match TRBD2. V lost 5 bases to trimming and J lost 9 bases; unmatched junction nucleotides: 7. This CDR3 contains 14 residues. Germline CDR1 MDHEN, CDR2 SYDVKM. The CDR3 protein is CASSPGTSVVIQYF. The CDR3 nucleotides are TGTGCCAGCAGTCCCGGGACTAGCGTTGTCATTCAGTACTTC.

Concerning this clone: Relative to the germline gene, one junction end is altered; a read error may explain this. This chain joins TRBV7-7 and TRBJ2-3, with 13 bases identical to TRBD2. Germline-derived CDR1 and CDR2 are SSHAT and FNYEAQ (reference sequence). The CDR3 loop spans 22 amino acids. The CDR3 reads CASSFPLAGGYFFWDRTDTQYF. In DNA form, the CDR3 reads TGTGCTAGCAGCTTCCCACTAGCGGGAGGGTACTTCTTTTGGGACCGCACAGATACGCAGTATTTT.

This clone has more than one count but fewer than ten. This chain links TRBV10-3 with TRBJ2-3; D is uncertain. Trimming left V 0 bases short and J 0 bases short, with 10 bases between. Germline-derived CDR1 and CDR2 are ENHRY and SYGVKD. CDR3 length: 16 residues. CDR3 DNA: TGTGCCATCAGTGAGTCGTCGCCGGCTAGCACAGATACGCAGTATTTT. Translated: CAISESSPASTDTQYF.

This clone was counted a single time. The chain couples TRBV9 to TRBJ2-3, with TRBD1 matching over 7 bases. The J segment lost 1 base and the V segment lost 4 bases, leaving 9 bases of the junction unmatched. Germline values: CDR1 SGDLS, CDR2 YYNGEE. This CDR3 comprises 16 residues. In DNA, the CDR3 is TGTGCCAGCAGCATCTTCTCCGGACAGGGCACAGATACGCAGTATTTT. Its protein product is CASSIFSGQGTDTQYF.

This clone was found a few times. The chain carries TRBV18 and TRBJ1-2; possibly TRBD1 for D (5 bases). Germline assignment: CDR1 KGHSH and CDR2 LQKENI. V was pared by 6 bases and J by 3 bases, with 17 bases between. The CDR3 runs 15 residues. As DNA, the CDR3 is TGTGCCAGCTCGAGCAGGGAGGAAGTCGACTATGGCTACACCTTC. It yields the protein CASSSREEVDYGYTF.

CDR3: CASSLASGRGYEQFF. For the CDR3, the DNA is TGCGCCAGCAGCTTGGCTAGCGGGAGGGGTTATGAGCAGTTCTTC. The rearrangement joins TRBV5-1 to TRBJ2-1; TRBD2 aligns across 12 bases. There are 15 residues in the CDR3. Germline loops: CDR1 SGHRS, CDR2 YFSETQ. J gave up 8 bases and V 0 bases, and 3 bases lay outside the gene matches.